These T cell receptor beta chains were read from a single sample in a study of beta chain features in type 1 diabetes. This table comes from immunoSEQ multiplex PCR, and its TCRdb copy is limited to in-frame clones, with some not included. The data hold more than 15,000 clones, with approximately 50% observed a single time. Sequencing was carried out using stem cell memory CD4+ T cells from blood. The receptors derive from a woman between 18 and 30 years old in good health. CDR3s leave out the opening cysteine and the closing phenylalanine or tryptophan. Rows may omit the clone size; those that give it use once, few, many or a size class.

v_gene	abundance	j_gene	CDR3aa
TRBV30	.	TRBJ2-3	AWSVWRASGSADTQY
TRBV11-1	few	TRBJ2-7	ASSSRTGGSYEQY
TRBV5-1	.	TRBJ2-5	ASSRGLAGSNQETQY
TRBV2	once	TRBJ2-5	ASSEGGPQETQY
TRBV5-5	.	TRBJ2-5	ASSLGWSSETQY
TRBV28	.	TRBJ1-4	ASSPNRGIANEKLF
TRBV7-9	.	TRBJ1-5	ASSLVRGTRNQPQH
TRBV4-1	.	TRBJ2-7	ASSQVAGFYEQY
TRBV14	.	TRBJ2-5	ASSLLAGGRGETQY
TRBV19	.	TRBJ2-5	ASSIQGTEGTQY
TRBV6-1	.	TRBJ2-2	ASSDKGTNTGELF
TRBV7-9	.	TRBJ1-5	ASSLGQVPWAQH
TRBV11-3	.	TRBJ2-1	ASSPRGDEQF
TRBV7-2	.	TRBJ2-7	ASSSRTGTSGNEQY
TRBV11-2	.	TRBJ2-1	ASSFVEGAVGNEQF
TRBV19	few	TRBJ1-1	ASSIKAEAF
TRBV7-9	.	TRBJ2-7	ASSLGDEQY
TRBV19	.	TRBJ2-2	ASNLGLGTGELF
TRBV5-4	few	TRBJ1-1	ASSPNRGDTEAF
TRBV6-5	.	TRBJ2-1	ASWRGQRSSNEQF
TRBV5-1	few	TRBJ2-1	ASSMQGSNEQF
TRBV19	.	TRBJ2-7	ASSIREGGYEQY
TRBV9	.	TRBJ2-1	ASSVTGTYNEQF
TRBV5-1	.	TRBJ2-3	ASSLVGTTGTDTQY
TRBV7-9	.	TRBJ2-1	ASSPQGAVINEQF
TRBV29-1	once	TRBJ1-2	SVEGQGNGYT
TRBV6-5	once	TRBJ1-5	ASTPGWSNQPQH